One sample yielded the 5 T cell receptor beta chains listed below, sequenced in a study of shared clonotypes between healthy human individuals. The method was immunoSEQ multiplex PCR; TCRdb's version includes in-frame clones alone and lacks a portion of them. This sample has more than 1 million clones, with about 84% found just once. Sequenced sample: memory CD4+ T cells from PBMCs. The sample's subset: CD45RA-negative fraction. These receptors all come from a man younger than 35 in good health. Some clones in this sample may be carry-over from other donors' samples.

This clone was picked up a small number of times. The J gene is TRBJ2-7, the V gene TRBV28; the D is unclear. Looked up from germline, CDR1 is MDHEN and CDR2 is SYDVKM. Deletions cut 5 bases from V and 2 bases from J, with 10 bases between. This CDR3 is built from 13 residues. CDR3 coding DNA: TGTGCCAGCAGTCCCGGCCCGACCTACGAGCAGTACTTC. It yields the protein CASSPGPTYEQYF.

The chain has TRBV14 and TRBJ2-1; D is possibly TRBD1 (5 bases). CDR1 is SGHDN, CDR2 FVKESK, per germline. The CDR3 loop spans 15 amino acids. V lost 4 bases and J lost 3, with 13 bases in between. This chain's CDR3 is CASSRGRQNYNEQFF. DNA of the CDR3: TGTGCCAGCAGCCGGGGCAGGCAGAACTACAATGAGCAGTTCTTC.

In this sample, this clone turned up a few times. V and J are TRBV7-9 and TRBJ2-1, with D perhaps matching TRBD2 (6 bases). This CDR3 contains 16 residues. The V and J ends lost 4 bases and 7 bases respectively, with 20 bases between them. Looked up from germline, CDR1 is SEHNR and CDR2 is FQNEAQ (reference sequence). CDR3 in DNA: TGTGCCAGCAGCTCCCGCGCCGCCATTGGGGGGAATGAGCAGTTCTTC. Translation gives CASSSRAAIGGNEQFF.

V gene TRBV29-1 combines with J gene TRBJ2-7; tentative D call: TRBD2 (5 bases). V shed 4 bases and J shed 0 bases, with 16 bases lying between them. The V gene's germline CDR1 is SQVTM and CDR2 ANQGSEA. The CDR3 has 15 amino acids. The CDR3: CSVVRPDWSSYEQYF. DNA for the CDR3: TGCAGCGTTGTCCGGCCGGACTGGAGCTCCTACGAGCAGTACTTC.

This clone has a handful of counts. This sequence joins TRBV14 and TRBJ1-3; no reliable D call. The CDR3 is 15 residues long. Germline V gene sequence: CDR1 SGHDN, CDR2 FVKESK. Trimming shortened V by 1 base and J by 0 bases, and 7 bases separated the two germline ends. The CDR3 nucleotides read TGTGCCAGCAGCCAAGGGGTGAGCTCTGGAAACACCATATATTTT. Translation: CASSQGVSSGNTIYF.